The clone carrying this T cell receptor (beta chain) occurred many times. This record comes from a study of human T cells and chemical hapten exposure. Documented time point: patch test 1, 2 weeks after DPC sensitization. Treatment given: therapeutic diphenylcyclopropenone sensitization with weekly scalp DPC. The CDR3 has 11 amino acids. V lost 8 bases and J 10 bases, leaving 11 bases between the germline ends. TCRdb reprocessed the RACE reads via MiXCR and lists one record per CDR3 protein. The sample records 95,000 to 100,000 distinct CDR3 sequences, around 12% being singletons. The sequence was obtained from a woman aged 40 to 50 with alopecia areata. Some clones in this sample may be carry-over from other donors' samples. This chain joins TRBV12-3 or TRBV12-4 and TRBJ1-4; D may be TRBD1 (5 bases). Specimen: whole blood, collected in connection with sensitization to the hapten diphenylcyclopropenone (DPC). CDR3 DNA: TGTGCCAGCCGTCAAAGGGGAAAACTGTTTTTT. This sequence encodes CASRQRGKLFF.